This entry features one T cell receptor beta chain sequence. A few counts support this clonotype. Its antigen is not yet known. Per-base qualities were not stored, and no clone one base away is much larger. Sample treatment or condition, as interpreted from the label and publication: allogeneic hematopoietic cell transplantation with graft depleted of TCRalphabeta T cells and CD19 B cells. The transplant recipients were children given TCRalphabeta/CD19-depleted allogeneic hematopoietic cell grafts. This entry comes from a study of T-cell reconstitution after alpha-beta-depleted transplantation in children (dated by TCRdb to 2016 to 2017). Regarding the study in general: Using TCR repertoire profiling, the study quantitatively followed how T-cell immune reconstitution unfolded in children after TCRalphabeta/CD19-depleted allogeneic hematopoietic cell transplantation. Study-wide conclusions, independent of this receptor: Hyperexpanded clone frequencies declined over subsequent months; after one year, T-cell counts and TCRbeta diversity were mostly attributed to newly produced T cells. About two months after transplant, the apparently early recovery of alphabetaT-cell counts reportedly depended on just several hundred clones that had expanded rapidly and came from non-depleted graft cells. In some patients, the high TCRbeta diversity seen at day 60 was put down to recipient T cells and intrathymic progenitors that had survived conditioning.

Compared with germline, V lacks 6 bases and J lacks 5 bases; bases without a gene match: 10. For CDR1 and CDR2, the germline V gene lists MNHNS and SASEGT. From the cysteine through the phenylalanine, the CDR3 covers 16 amino acids. Only the CDR3 region is kept as DNA, spanning 48 bases read in frame from base 1. Library method: PCR. Sequencing used an Illumina HiSeq 2500. Molecular barcoding was employed in the preparation of TCR libraries, with unique molecular identifiers being used to normalize TCRbeta repertoire quantification. TCRdb reprocessing: public reads trimmed at Q25 with fastp, clones called with MiXCR, in-frame beta chains kept. Rows with a matching CDR3 protein are joined into one entry that keeps the most common DNA and genes. This sample is represented by hundreds of thousands of distinct CDR3 sequences; approximately 13% of them were singletons. The top ten constitute over 2% of the sample.

Recombination joined TRBV6-1 with TRBJ2-1, with 10 junctional bases fitting TRBD1. The receptor comes from a male patient between 5 and 17 years old who had a stem cell transplant for acute myeloid leukemia, so the T cells may come from the graft donor. The specimen comprised PBMCs, mostly from graft donor cells, sampled 360 days after TCRalphabeta/CD19-depleted stem cell transplant. The CDR3 protein: CASRQLTGTGDNEQFF. At the DNA level, the sequence is TGTGCCAGCAGACAACTAACCGGGACAGGGGACAATGAGCAGTTCTTC.